A few counts support the clone carrying this T cell receptor beta chain. Its antigen is undetermined. CDR3 size: 15 residues. From germline, CDR1 is MDHEN and CDR2 SYDVKM. V shed 3 bases and J shed 5 bases, with 16 bases lying between them. The sample belongs to a study of T cells in Graves' hyperthyroidism and ophthalmopathy. The PBMCs were taken from about 10 ml of fresh peripheral blood. Findings and caveats of the study: Most expanded thyroid clonotypes above 0.001 recurred in blood.

TCR beta CDR3 regions were amplified from RNA transcripts. During a first-round RT-PCR of the TCR CDR3, the HTBI primer set was used. TCRdb itself ran the multiplex PCR reads through MiXCR, one entry per CDR3 protein. The table lists approximately 510,000 distinct CDR3 sequences, less than 25% of them singletons. The sequencing input was blood. The sequence was collected from a young man with Graves' hyperthyroidism. The chain combines TRBV28 with TRBJ1-2; tentative D call: TRBD1 (5 bases). The CDR3 here is CASSFYDGGGYGYTF. CDR3 DNA sequence: TGTGCCAGCAGTTTCTATGACGGGGGGGGGTATGGCTACACCTTC.